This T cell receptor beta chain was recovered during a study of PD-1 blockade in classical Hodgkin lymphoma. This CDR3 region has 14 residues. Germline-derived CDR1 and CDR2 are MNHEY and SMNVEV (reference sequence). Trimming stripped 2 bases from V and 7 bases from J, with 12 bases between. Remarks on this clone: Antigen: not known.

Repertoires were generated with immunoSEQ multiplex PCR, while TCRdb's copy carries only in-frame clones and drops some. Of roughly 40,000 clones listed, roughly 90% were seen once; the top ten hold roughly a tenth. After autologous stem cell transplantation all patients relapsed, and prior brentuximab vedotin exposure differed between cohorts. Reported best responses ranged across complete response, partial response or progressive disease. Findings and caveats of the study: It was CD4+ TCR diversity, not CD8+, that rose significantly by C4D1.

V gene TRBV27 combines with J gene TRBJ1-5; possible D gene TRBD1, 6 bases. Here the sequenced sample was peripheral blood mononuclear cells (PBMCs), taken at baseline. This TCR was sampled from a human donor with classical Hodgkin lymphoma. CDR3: CASSLLQGAQPQHF. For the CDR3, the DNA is TGTGCCAGCAGTTTACTACAGGGAGCCCAGCCCCAGCATTTT.